This TCR beta chain was recorded in a study of blood T cell repertoires in COVID-19 (dated by TCRdb to between 2020 and 2021). Context from the whole study: Collaborator samples came from the United States, Italy and Spain and covered acute and convalescent phases of COVID-19. The prospective study material was composed of cDNA or gDNA derived from T cells, B-cell-depleted T cells, or PBMCs. HLA class I and class II types, where available, came from metadata supplied by the sample provider rather than from assay-based typing. The samples were drawn from the first 160 participants of the ongoing ImmuneRACE study and from some 1,300 subjects provided by 6 global collaborators. Subjects who had been exposed to COVID-19, were actively infected with it, or had recovered from it provided the deeply sampled blood TCRbeta repertoires that made up the dataset. Nearly every sample came with metadata listing a de-identified subject ID, COVID-19 status, age in years and sex. The repertoires were released in a freely available public database intended as a resource for research on the immune response to SARS-CoV-2.

What the research found in general, with its limitations: Clinical and demographic metadata were provided uncurated, with the amount varying by source and participant.

Comment on this clone: Its antigen is currently not known. The input lacks base qualities; no much larger clone sits a single base away.

Germline trimming: 6 bases from V, 0 bases from J; junction bases outside gene matches: 13. The CDR3 starts with the cysteine, ends with the phenylalanine, and has 18 residues. Left in the record is the CDR3 DNA by itself, 54 bases read in frame from the first base. From a lookup of the germline V gene, CDR1 and CDR2 are SGDLS and YYNGEE. Another Seattle source contributed samples from volunteer blood donors who had recovered from COVID-19. Whole blood was collected in K2EDTA tubes by collaborating institutions according to the institutions' own protocols. Collaborator samples were shipped for TCRbeta analysis as frozen whole blood, isolated PBMCs, or DNA extracted from either sample type. TCRbeta CDR3 regions were amplified from genomic DNA by means of the immunoSEQ Assay, a bias-controlled multiplex PCR. In the original analysis: The number of nucleated cells in each sample was estimated by amplification of reference gene primers within the assay. To quantify the absolute abundance of each unique TCRbeta CDR3 rearrangement, sequence reads were collapsed and filtered. For each sample, productive Simpson clonality was calculated by taking the square root of Simpson's diversity index across productive rearrangements. TCRdb obtained this table from immuneACCESS and retained in-frame rearrangements with V and J assigned. These tables miss some clones; where compared with another copy, unresolved V genes account for less than half of the shortfall, and the remainder is unexplained. The V and J calls and clone size come from that table; D and trimming were worked out from the DNA. Present in this sample are 150,000 to 200,000 clones, roughly 80% of which were seen just once. The ten largest clones capture approximately 13% of the sample.

The clonotype was recovered from a man between 50 and 59 years old who had recovered from COVID-19. Recombination joined TRBV9 with TRBJ2-2, with TRBD2 identical over 8 junction bases. The sequencing sample was made of peripheral blood. The base sequence is TGTGCCAGCACACGGAGCGGGAGAGTCGATACGAACACCGGGGAGCTGTTTTTT. Its amino acids are CASTRSGRVDTNTGELFF.